The clone carrying this T cell receptor beta chain was seen once. Antigen: not known. The sample originates from a study of OX40 agonist ivuxolimab in advanced cancers. On the study more broadly: Ivuxolimab, an antibody that agonizes OX40 (CD134), was administered to the patients. Study outcomes and limitations: Within 6 weeks, CD4+ and CD8+ blood T cells expanded clonally at 0.1 to 3.0 mg/kg. Among the least clonally expanded were partial responders at 0.1-3.0 mg/kg.

The repertoire was sequenced with immunoSEQ multiplex PCR; TCRdb's copy has only in-frame clones and lacks some. This table holds 50,000 to 65,000 clones, about 89% found once. Systemic immunosuppression or a history of autoimmune disease excluded patients. The CDR3 is 15 residues long. Per the germline V gene, CDR1 is SGHTA and CDR2 is FQGNSA. V shed 5 bases, J shed 4 bases, and the junction held 8 bases outside the gene matches. The J gene is TRBJ2-1, the V gene TRBV7-2, with 7 bases aligning to TRBD1. Source: CD4+ or CD8+ T cells sorted from blood, taken in a trial of the OX40 agonist ivuxolimab. This TCR was recovered from an adult with an advanced solid tumor such as melanoma, head and neck, liver or kidney cancer. CDR3 nucleotides: TGTGCCAGCAGCCTCTTGTACAGGGGATACAATGAGCAGTTCTTC. Amino acids: CASSLLYRGYNEQFF.